These 18 T cell receptor beta chains came from one sample sequenced in a study of blood T cell repertoires in COVID-19. Sequenced by immunoSEQ multiplex PCR; TCRdb stores in-frame clones only, minus some. The data show fewer than 40,000 clones, with approximately 80% seen just once and under 35% held by the top ten. The sample consisted of peripheral blood. These TCRs come from a man older than 75 with acute or convalescent COVID-19.

This sequence joins TRBV24-1 and TRBJ2-5, with TRBD2 matching over 8 bases. Trimming cost V 4 bases and J 5 bases; bases outside gene matches: 11. Germline V gives CDR1 KGHDR, CDR2 SFDVKD. The CDR3 extends over 16 amino acids. The CDR3 protein is CATSDHTLAGPETQYF. CDR3 bases: TGTGCCACCAGTGACCACACCCTAGCGGGCCCCGAGACCCAGTACTTC.

This chain uses TRBV28 with TRBJ2-3; tentative D call: TRBD2 (5 bases). The germline V gene encodes CDR1 MDHEN and CDR2 SYDVKM. V lost 2 bases and J 0 bases, leaving 12 bases between the germline ends. The CDR3 runs to 16 residues. The CDR3 here is CASSLGLGASTDTQYF. CDR3 sequence (DNA): TGTGCCAGCAGTTTAGGTCTGGGAGCTAGCACAGATACGCAGTATTTT.

The V call is TRBV6-1, the J call TRBJ2-5; a possible D gene is TRBD2 (5 bases). The CDR3 spans 16 residues. CDR1 and CDR2 (germline): MNHNS, SASEGT. Trimming stripped 2 bases from V and 4 bases from J, with 17 bases between. The CDR3 loop reads CASSEIGLRRRETQYF. In DNA, the CDR3 is TGTGCCAGCAGTGAAATTGGACTCAGAAGAAGAGAGACCCAGTACTTC.

The V and J genes are TRBV29-1 and TRBJ2-7; perhaps TRBD2 as D (6 bases). The V gene lost 3 bases and the J gene lost 0 bases, with 12 bases spanning the gap. Germline assignment: CDR1 SQVTM and CDR2 ANQGSEA. CDR3 size: 14 residues. CDR3 sequence: CSVEEGSPSYEQYF. CDR3 nucleotides: TGCAGCGTTGAGGAGGGATCCCCCTCCTACGAGCAGTACTTC.

By share, this clone counts as medium-sized. The chain employs TRBV4-3 and TRBJ2-7; 11 bases match TRBD2. This CDR3 has 16 residues. The J segment lost 0 bases and the V segment lost 0 bases, leaving 1 base of the junction unmatched. Germline lookup yields CDR1 LGHNA and CDR2 YSLEER. The CDR3 region is CASSQDTSGSSYEQYF. CDR3 DNA: TGCGCCAGCAGCCAAGATACTAGCGGGAGCTCCTACGAGCAGTACTTC.

The chain has TRBV4-2 and TRBJ2-2; TRBD2 might be the D (6 bases). V was clipped by 0 bases and J by 5 bases, with 19 bases between them. Germline CDR1 is LGHNA and CDR2 is YNFKEQ. CDR3 length equals 18 residues. CDR3 coding DNA: TGTGCCAGCAGCCAAGATGGGGCGTCAGTAGGAGGGACCGGGGAGCTGTTTTTT. Translating it yields CASSQDGASVGGTGELFF.

The V and J genes are TRBV5-1 and TRBJ2-2; the match to TRBD2 covers 11 bases. Trimming cost V 2 bases and J 6 bases; bases outside gene matches: 3. Germline CDR1 SGHRS, CDR2 YFSETQ. The CDR3 runs to 15 residues. The CDR3 region is CASSFSGGASGELFF. Written as DNA, the CDR3 is TGCGCCAGCAGCTTTAGCGGGGGGGCCTCCGGGGAGCTGTTTTTT.

The V and J genes are TRBV4-3 and TRBJ2-1; 11 bases fit TRBD2. Germline CDR1 reads LGHNA; CDR2 reads YSLEER. The V gene end was trimmed by 1 base and the J gene end by 8 bases; junction bases not matched to a gene: 7. There are 16 residues in the CDR3. Here the CDR3 DNA reads TGCGCCAGCAGCCAAGGACCTAGCGGGAGGACGGATGAGCAGTTCTTC. It encodes CASSQGPSGRTDEQFF.

The genes are TRBV5-1 and TRBJ2-7; 14 bases align to TRBD2. The germline V gene encodes CDR1 SGHRS and CDR2 YFSETQ. The CDR3 totals 15 residues. J was trimmed by 4 bases and V by 4 bases; bases with no gene match: 4. The CDR3 loop reads CASSQGLAGAYEQYF. Written as DNA, the CDR3 is TGCGCCAGCAGCCAGGGACTAGCGGGAGCTTACGAGCAGTACTTC.

J is TRBJ1-5 and V is TRBV10-1; D is uncertain. The CDR3 extends over 17 amino acids. The germline V gene encodes CDR1 WNHNN and CDR2 SYGVQD (reference sequence). The V gene lost 7 bases and the J gene lost 0 bases, with 19 bases spanning the gap. The DNA for the CDR3 is TGCGCCAGCAATTTGACCGACTTCAAATATAGCAATCAGCCCCAGCATTTT. Its protein is CASNLTDFKYSNQPQHF.

The chain uses TRBV5-4 and TRBJ1-5; D possibly corresponds to TRBD1 (6 bases). Trimming stripped 3 bases from V and 4 bases from J, with 11 bases between. Germline loops: CDR1 SGHNT, CDR2 YYREEE (reference sequence). This CDR3 contains 14 residues. CDR3 bases: TGTGCCAGCAGCTCTGGGGGGGCGAATCAGCCCCAGCATTTT. Its protein product is CASSSGGANQPQHF.

The V and J genes are TRBV27 and TRBJ1-1, with 9 positions matching TRBD1. Germline CDR1 MNHEY, CDR2 SMNVEV (reference sequence). Unmatched junction bases numbered 6, after V lost 0 bases and J lost 4 bases. The CDR3 length is 16 residues. CDR3 loop: CASSLSYRGRSTEAFF. CDR3 coding DNA: TGTGCCAGCAGTTTATCGTACAGGGGGCGAAGCACTGAAGCTTTCTTT.

The CDR3 sequence is CASSNVAGAKNIQYF. The CDR3 bases are TGTGCCAGCAGTAACGTAGCGGGAGCCAAAAACATTCAGTACTTC. The chain recombines TRBV6-5 with TRBJ2-4; 7 bases are shared with TRBD2. CDR1 is MNHEY and CDR2 is SVGAGI in the germline V gene. The J segment lost 0 bases and the V segment lost 5 bases, leaving 4 bases of the junction unmatched. There are 15 residues in the CDR3.

The chain couples TRBV4-2 to TRBJ2-2; weak D call: TRBD1 (6 bases). The germline V gene has CDR1 LGHNA and CDR2 YNFKEQ. There are 14 residues in the CDR3. Trimming pared 4 bases from V and 10 bases from J, leaving 16 bases between. The CDR3 reads CASSPNQGIMELFF. The CDR3 coding sequence is TGTGCCAGCAGCCCTAATCAGGGGATTATGGAGCTGTTTTTT.

The CDR3 spells CASSQDGSGSPLHF. In nucleotides, the CDR3 is TGTGCCAGCAGCCAAGATGGCAGTGGTTCACCCCTCCACTTT. V and J are TRBV3-1 (or the pseudogene TRBV3-2) and TRBJ1-6; unclear D gene. In germline, CDR1 is LGHDT, CDR2 YNNKEL (reference sequence). V was cut by 0 bases and J by 9 bases, with 9 bases left in between. The CDR3 sequence is 14 residues long.

The CDR3 sequence is CASSWGTGLAGELFF. DNA for the CDR3: TGTGCCAGCAGCTGGGGGACAGGGCTAGCGGGGGAGCTGTTTTTT. The chain uses TRBV5-6 and TRBJ2-2; the match to TRBD1 covers 9 bases. V lost 3 bases, J lost 8 bases, and 8 bases stayed unmatched. The CDR3 spans 15 residues. CDR1 is SGHDT, CDR2 YYEEEE, per germline.

As DNA, the CDR3 is TGTGCCAGTAGCTCTCTCGACGGAGGTTATAATTCACCCCTCCACTTT. Protein sequence: CASSSLDGGYNSPLHF. The V and J genes are TRBV19 and TRBJ1-6; D is unresolved. In germline, CDR1 is LNHDA, CDR2 SQIVND (reference sequence). The V end was cut by 6 bases, the J end by 4 bases, with 16 bases between. The CDR3 length is 16 residues. Full variable domain (missing parts from reference TRBV19 and TRBJ1-6): DGGITQSPKYLFRKEGQNVTLSCEQNLNHDAMYWYRQDPGQGLRLIYYSQIVNDFQKGDIAEGYSVSREKKESFPLTVTSAQKNPTAFYLCASSSLDGGYNSPLHFGNGTRLTVT.

The chain uses TRBV14 and TRBJ2-1, with TRBD2 matching over 7 bases. The V gene's germline CDR1 is SGHDN and CDR2 FVKESK. The CDR3 is made up of 14 amino acids. Trimming removed 0 bases from V and 15 bases from J; junction bases left unmatched: 11. The CDR3 region has the DNA TGTGCCAGCAGCCAAGATATTAGGCGCGGGAGTGCGTTCTTC. Its translation is CASSQDIRRGSAFF.